This TCR beta chain was profiled in a study of identical twins. TCRdb called the 5' RACE reads again in MiXCR, with one record for every CDR3 protein. In the table there are 350,000 to 400,000 distinct CDR3 sequences, roughly 9% of which are singletons. The V end lost 2 bases, the J end lost 1 base, and 9 bases lay between the germline ends. The germline V gene encodes CDR1 LNHNV and CDR2 YYDKDF (reference sequence). CDR3 size: 15 residues. The sample comprised naive T cells sorted from blood. The clonotype originates from a woman aged 45-59 years in good health. The chain carries TRBV15 and TRBJ2-1, with D possibly matching TRBD2 (5 bases). This CDR3 reads CATSRRRGSYNEQFF. The CDR3 DNA is TGTGCCACCAGCAGAAGGAGAGGGTCCTACAATGAGCAGTTCTTC.